Considering frequency, the clone carrying this T cell receptor (beta chain) is medium-sized (0.01 to 0.1%). Its specificity is not known. The data originate from a study of CXCR3-negative and CXCR3-positive naive CD8 T cells. Points from the study as a whole: Both naive subsets carried similar amounts of surface CD5, so TCR strength was inferred from TRB CDR3 properties. With respect to TRBV-TRBJ usage, naive CXCR3-negative and CXCR3-positive cells were similar; memory differed. Each naive subset displayed comparably high diversity, whereas memory CD8+ cells displayed much lower diversity.

CDR3 length equals 14 residues. Germline CDR1 MNHEY, CDR2 SVGEGT. UMI-labeled TRB cDNA libraries were prepared by 5' RACE. Reanalyzing the 5' RACE reads, TCRdb keeps one entry per CDR3 protein, without DNA. The sample spans about 43,000 distinct CDR3 sequences; the ten largest clones claim about 10%. The material sequenced was memory CD8+ T cells from blood. The sequence was collected from a human donor in good health. Some clones in this sample may be carry-over from other donors' samples. The chain uses TRBV6-2 or TRBV6-3 and TRBJ2-7; TCRdb calls TRBD2, which cannot be checked without DNA. The CDR3 sequence is CASNLEGPPYEQYF.